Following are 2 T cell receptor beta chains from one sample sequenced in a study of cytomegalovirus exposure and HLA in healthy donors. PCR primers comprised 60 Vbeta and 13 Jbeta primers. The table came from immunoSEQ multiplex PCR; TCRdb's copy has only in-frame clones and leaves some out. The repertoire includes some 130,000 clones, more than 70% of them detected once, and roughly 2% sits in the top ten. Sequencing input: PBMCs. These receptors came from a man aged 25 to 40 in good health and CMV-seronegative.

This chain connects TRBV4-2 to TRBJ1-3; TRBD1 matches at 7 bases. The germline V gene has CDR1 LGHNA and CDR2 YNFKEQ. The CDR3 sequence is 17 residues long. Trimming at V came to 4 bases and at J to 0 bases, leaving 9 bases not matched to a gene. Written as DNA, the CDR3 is TGTGCCAGCAGCCCGGGACGGGACAGCAGCTCTGGAAACACCATATATTTT. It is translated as CASSPGRDSSSGNTIYF.

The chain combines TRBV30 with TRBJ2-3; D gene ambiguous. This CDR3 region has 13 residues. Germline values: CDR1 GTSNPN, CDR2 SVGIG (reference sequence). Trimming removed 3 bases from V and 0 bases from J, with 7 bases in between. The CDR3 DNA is TGTGCCTGGAGCAGATCTAGCACAGATACGCAGTATTTT. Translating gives CAWSRSSTDTQYF.